This T cell receptor (beta chain) originates from a study of neoadjuvant nivolumab and ipilimumab in lung cancer. In this sample, this clone turned up once. Trimming took off 5 bases at V and 8 bases at J, with 13 bases between the two ends. The V gene's germline CDR1 is SGHAT and CDR2 FQNNGV. The CDR3 loop spans 13 amino acids. Data came from immunoSEQ multiplex PCR; TCRdb stores just in-frame clones and leaves some out. This sample has tens of thousands of clones; around nine tenths occur once, and the top ten carry around 3.7%. The chain couples TRBV11-2 to TRBJ2-1; no firm D call. The specimen was blood, collected before neoadjuvant nivolumab, alone or with ipilimumab. The TCR originated in an adult with non-small cell lung cancer. Some clones in this sample may be carry-over from other donors' samples. The CDR3 reads CASSPLFSHEQFF. For the CDR3, the DNA is TGTGCCAGCAGCCCCCTTTTTAGCCATGAGCAGTTCTTC.